One and the same sample provided the 29 T cell receptor beta chains below, sequenced in a study of blood T cell repertoires in COVID-19. Assay used: immunoSEQ multiplex PCR; TCRdb lists only in-frame clones, some missing. Of fewer than 35,000 clones listed, approximately 85% are singletons. Sequenced: peripheral blood. Receptors originate from a man older than 75 with active COVID-19.

A note on this clone: Other DNA sequences of this sample code for an identical CDR3. The V gene is TRBV18, the J gene TRBJ1-5; D gene uncertain. Trimming shortened V by 6 bases and J by 2 bases, and 5 bases separated the two germline ends. From germline, CDR1 is KGHSH and CDR2 LQKENI. The CDR3 consists of 12 residues. The CDR3 DNA is TGTGCCAGCTCCACGGGCAATCAGCCCCAGCATTTT. Residues: CASSTGNQPQHF.

The chain combines TRBV19 with TRBJ2-1; 8 nucleotides align to TRBD1. The CDR3 has 15 amino acids. V dropped 5 bases and J dropped 8; count of bases not matched to a gene: 11. From germline, CDR1 is LNHDA and CDR2 SQIVND (reference sequence). The CDR3 coding sequence is TGTGCCAGTAGTTCTACAGGGGGAGAATTCGATGAGCAGTTCTTC. It codes for CASSSTGGEFDEQFF.

The chain links TRBV24-1 to TRBJ2-7; a weak D match, TRBD1 (6 bases). Germline loops: CDR1 KGHDR, CDR2 SFDVKD. This CDR3 is 14 amino acids long. Trimming pared 5 bases from V and 5 bases from J, leaving 15 bases between. The CDR3 spells CATSGTEPFDEQYF. DNA of the CDR3: TGTGCCACCAGTGGGACAGAGCCTTTTGACGAGCAGTACTTC.

Only one count was recorded for this clone. The chain carries TRBV19 and TRBJ1-3, with unresolved D. Trimming cost V 7 bases and J 0 bases, with 7 bases left between them. CDR1 and CDR2 (germline): LNHDA, SQIVND (reference sequence). This CDR3 has 13 residues. This CDR3 is CASKSLSGNTIYF. The CDR3 DNA reads as TGTGCCAGTAAAAGCCTCTCTGGAAACACCATATATTTT.

V and J are TRBV30 and TRBJ1-6; TRBD1 agrees at 10 bases. Unmatched junction bases numbered 3, after V lost 1 base and J lost 9 bases. Germline lookup yields CDR1 GTSNPN and CDR2 SVGIG (reference sequence). The CDR3 consists of 14 residues. The CDR3 bases are TGTGCCTGGAGTGCGGGGGACAGGGGTTCACCCCTCCACTTT. Translating gives CAWSAGDRGSPLHF. The full variable domain, its missing parts supplied by reference TRBV30 and TRBJ1-6, is SQTIHQWPATLVQPVGSPLSLECTVEGTSNPNLYWYRQAAGRGLQLLFYSVGIGQISSEVPQNLSASRPQDRQFILSSKKLLLSDSGFYLCAWSAGDRGSPLHFGNGTRLTVT.

The chain combines TRBV27 with TRBJ2-2; the D gene is possibly TRBD1 (5 bases). Germline lookup yields CDR1 MNHEY and CDR2 SMNVEV (reference sequence). V lost 8 bases and J 0 bases, leaving 10 bases between the germline ends. The CDR3 spans 14 residues. CDR3 coding DNA: TGTGCCAGCCGTAGGGGTGCGAACACCGGGGAGCTGTTTTTT. Its protein product is CASRRGANTGELFF.

This clone appeared once. This chain connects TRBV5-8 to TRBJ2-3; D might be TRBD2 (6 bases). Trimming removed 0 bases from V and 6 bases from J, with 11 bases in between. The germline gives CDR1 SGHTS, CDR2 YDEGEE. The CDR3 is made up of 14 amino acids. The CDR3 sequence: CASSLVGGRDTQYF. CDR3 nucleotides: TGTGCCAGCAGCTTGGTTGGAGGGCGGGATACGCAGTATTTT.

This clone was seen once. The V gene is TRBV30, the J gene TRBJ2-5, with TRBD2 matching 9 bases. The CDR3 is 14 amino acids. V gave up 3 bases and J gave up 5 bases; unmatched junction bases: 7. Germline CDR1 and CDR2: GTSNPN and SVGIG (reference sequence). The CDR3 DNA sequence: TGTGCCTGGAGGGGGCGGGGGGGCCGTGAGACCCAGTACTTC. This encodes CAWRGRGGRETQYF.

The chain combines TRBV7-2 with TRBJ2-7; no reliable D call. V dropped 5 bases and J dropped 6 bases, with 17 bases sitting between them. Per germline, CDR1 SGHTA and CDR2 FQGNSA. This CDR3 has 14 amino acids. The CDR3 sequence: CASSPSLGSSEQYF. For the CDR3, the DNA is TGTGCCAGCAGCCCAAGCCTGGGCAGCTCCGAGCAGTACTTC.

This chain connects TRBV12-2 to TRBJ1-1; the table assigns TRBD1, which was not confirmed against the DNA. TRBV12-2 is a listed pseudogene. The CDR3 is 16 amino acids. CDR3 sequence reads: CASRLGSDHRDTEAFF. DNA of the CDR3: TGTGCAAGTCGCTTAGGGTCAGATCACAGAGACACTGAAGCTTTCTTT.

The chain has TRBV7-9 and TRBJ2-1; D not resolved. CDR1 SEHNR and CDR2 FQNEAQ come from the germline V gene (reference sequence). The CDR3 runs 13 residues. V lost 5 bases, J lost 2 bases, and 7 bases lay in between. The CDR3 sequence is CASSTRTYNEQFF. CDR3 sequence (DNA): TGTGCCAGCAGCACGAGGACCTACAATGAGCAGTTCTTC.

J is TRBJ2-3 and V is TRBV3-1 (or the pseudogene TRBV3-2), with D perhaps matching TRBD2 (6 bases). CDR1 is LGHDT and CDR2 is YNNKEL in the germline V gene (reference sequence). The CDR3 totals 11 residues. The V end lost 7 bases, the J end lost 8 bases, and 10 bases lay between the germline ends. CDR3 bases: TGTGCCAGCACCCGGGGAGGTACGCAGTATTTT. Protein: CASTRGGTQYF.

The V and J genes are TRBV5-1 and TRBJ1-5; D is possibly TRBD1 (5 bases). Germline V gene lookup returns CDR1 SGHRS and CDR2 YFSETQ. This CDR3 region has 15 residues. V was cut by 4 bases and J by 5 bases, with 16 bases left in between. CDR3 in amino acids: CASSPGEQAHQPQHF. CDR3 nucleotide sequence: TGCGCCAGCAGCCCGGGGGAACAGGCCCATCAGCCCCAGCATTTT. Supplemented by reference TRBV5-1 and TRBJ1-5, the full variable domain reads KAGVTQTPRYLIKTRGQQVTLSCSPISGHRSVSWYQQTPGQGLQFLFEYFSETQRNKGNFPGRFSGRQFSNSRSEMNVSTLELGDSALYLCASSPGEQAHQPQHFGDGTRLSIL.

The chain employs TRBV5-1 and TRBJ1-2; the D gene is possibly TRBD1 (5 bases). V was shortened by 0 bases and J by 8 bases, with 14 bases between the two germline ends. This CDR3 has 14 residues. The germline gives CDR1 SGHRS, CDR2 YFSETQ. The CDR3 coding sequence is TGCGCCAGCAGCTTGGTGCAGGGACTAGAGGGCTACACCTTC. Amino acid sequence: CASSLVQGLEGYTF.

The chain employs TRBV9 and TRBJ2-3; 8 positions match TRBD2. Germline V CDR1 and CDR2: SGDLS, YYNGEE. This CDR3 contains 16 residues. Losses at the gene ends were 0 bases for V and 0 bases for J; bases not matched to a gene: 3. Here the CDR3 reads CASSVAGGPSTDTQYF. CDR3 bases: TGTGCCAGCAGCGTAGCGGGGGGGCCTAGCACAGATACGCAGTATTTT.

Only a few counts were recorded for this clone. The chain carries TRBV19 and TRBJ2-3; 10 nucleotides agree with TRBD2. This CDR3 contains 16 residues. Germline-derived CDR1 and CDR2 are LNHDA and SQIVND (reference sequence). J was trimmed by 1 base and V by 3 bases; bases with no gene match: 4. CDR3 coding DNA: TGTGCCAGTAGTATTGAGCGGGGGGGCGGCACAGATACGCAGTATTTT. Protein sequence: CASSIERGGGTDTQYF.

This chain connects TRBV7-9 to TRBJ2-7; the D gene is possibly TRBD1 (5 bases). The CDR3 runs 16 residues. The V gene lost 1 base and the J gene lost 2 bases, with 15 bases spanning the gap. The germline V gene has CDR1 SEHNR and CDR2 FQNEAQ (reference sequence). The CDR3 sequence is CASSLGFGTGTYEQYF. The CDR3, as DNA: TGTGCCAGCAGCTTAGGGTTCGGAACAGGAACCTACGAGCAGTACTTC.

This clone has only one observation. The V gene is TRBV5-4, the J gene TRBJ2-3, with D tentatively TRBD1 (7 bases). The CDR3 loop spans 14 amino acids. Per the germline V gene, CDR1 is SGHNT and CDR2 is YYREEE (reference sequence). Trimming shortened V by 1 base and J by 5 bases, and 11 bases separated the two germline ends. The CDR3: CASSLRQGGDTQYF. The CDR3 bases are TGTGCCAGCAGCTTGAGGCAGGGGGGAGATACGCAGTATTTT.

This clone has a handful of counts. The rearrangement links TRBV7-6 to TRBJ2-1; 7 positions agree with TRBD1. There are 16 residues in the CDR3. J gave up 5 bases and V 5 bases, and 12 bases lay outside the gene matches. Germline V lookup: CDR1 SGHVS, CDR2 FNYEAQ. The CDR3 sequence is CASSEYLRGTDNEQFF. The CDR3 DNA sequence: TGTGCCAGCAGCGAGTACCTTAGGGGGACAGACAATGAGCAGTTCTTC.

V and J are TRBV7-3 and TRBJ2-3; 8 nucleotides align to TRBD2. J gave up 3 bases and V 5 bases, and 4 bases lay outside the gene matches. There are 14 residues in the CDR3. Germline CDR1 reads SGHTA; CDR2 reads FQGTGA. CDR3 bases: TGTGCCAGCAGCCCCGGGGGGGGAACAGATACGCAGTATTTT. As protein: CASSPGGGTDTQYF.

This rearrangement joins TRBV6-6 to TRBJ2-3; D is perhaps TRBD2 (6 bases). Trimming stripped 2 bases from V and 4 bases from J, with 10 bases between. The CDR3 is made up of 14 amino acids. Germline V gene lookup returns CDR1 MNHNY and CDR2 SVGAGI (reference sequence). The CDR3 sequence is CASSYAWGADTQYF. The CDR3 DNA is TGTGCCAGCAGTTACGCGTGGGGGGCAGATACGCAGTATTTT.

The chain uses TRBV9 and TRBJ1-2; 9 nucleotides match TRBD1. J was trimmed by 4 bases and V by 2 bases; bases with no gene match: 3. CDR1 SGDLS and CDR2 YYNGEE come from the germline V gene. The CDR3 has 14 amino acids. The CDR3 DNA reads TGTGCCAGCAGCGTGGGGACAGGGAGCTATGGCTACACCTTC. Its protein is CASSVGTGSYGYTF. The full variable domain, its missing parts supplied by reference TRBV9 and TRBJ1-2, is DSGVTQTPKHLITATGQRVTLRCSPRSGDLSVYWYQQSLDQGLQFLIQYYNGEERAKGNILERFSAQQFPDLHSELNLSSLELGDSALYFCASSVGTGSYGYTFGSGTRLTVV.

This clone was detected once. The J gene is TRBJ2-3, the V gene TRBV7-3; TRBD2 is a possible D gene (6 bases). Germline-derived CDR1 and CDR2 are SGHTA and FQGTGA. Trimming cost V 2 bases and J 3 bases, with 12 bases left between them. This CDR3 has 15 residues. The CDR3 DNA follows: TGTGCCAGCAGCTTACTGGCGGCGGGGACAGATACGCAGTATTTT. Residues: CASSLLAAGTDTQYF.

The chain recombines TRBV2 with TRBJ1-5; D ambiguous. The CDR3 sequence is 12 residues long. V was shortened by 5 bases and J by 5 bases, with 7 bases between the two germline ends. The germline gives CDR1 SNHLY, CDR2 FYNNEI. This chain's CDR3 is CASSWLYQPQHF. Written as DNA, the CDR3 is TGTGCCAGCAGTTGGCTGTATCAGCCCCAGCATTTT.

The chain employs TRBV6-5 and TRBJ2-7, with D perhaps matching TRBD2 (6 bases). Trimming pared 6 bases from V and 3 bases from J, leaving 15 bases between. The CDR3 totals 14 residues. Germline lookup yields CDR1 MNHEY and CDR2 SVGAGI. CDR3 bases: TGTGCCAGCAGGGAGGTCGGGAGTAGCTACGAGCAGTACTTC. Its protein product is CASREVGSSYEQYF.

This clone was recorded a few times. The rearrangement joins TRBV20-1 to TRBJ1-1; possible D gene TRBD1, 5 bases. The ends were cut back, 3 bases at V and 4 bases at J, with 15 bases in the middle. Germline CDR1 DFQATT, CDR2 SNEGSKA (reference sequence). CDR3 length: 14 residues. The CDR3 nucleotides are TGCAGTGCTAGTGGGACTCTGGGTTTCACTGAAGCTTTCTTT. Protein: CSASGTLGFTEAFF.

The chain carries TRBV7-2 and TRBJ2-3, with a weak D call TRBD2 (6 bases). The CDR3 sequence is 14 residues long. Germline CDR1 and CDR2: SGHTA and FQGNSA. Deletions cut 3 bases from V and 3 bases from J, with 10 bases between. As DNA, the CDR3 is TGTGCCAGCAGCTTGACTAGAGGAACAGATACGCAGTATTTT. This encodes CASSLTRGTDTQYF.

The CDR3, as DNA: TGCGCCAGCAGCCAAGGTAAGACAGTGTACAATGAGCAGTTCTTC. Residues: CASSQGKTVYNEQFF. V gene TRBV4-3 combines with J gene TRBJ2-1; TRBD1 might be the D (5 bases). Per germline, CDR1 LGHNA and CDR2 YSLEER. The CDR3 sequence is 15 residues long. V lost 1 base and J 4 bases, leaving 11 bases between the germline ends.

The chain is built from TRBV4-1 and TRBJ1-5; unclear D gene. Germline assignment: CDR1 MGHRA and CDR2 YSYEKL. This CDR3 has 16 residues. Trimming took off 0 bases at V and 4 bases at J, with 13 bases between the two ends. CDR3 nucleotide sequence: TGCGCCAGCAGCCAAGAGGGCGCAAACCTAAATCAGCCCCAGCATTTT. Its protein product is CASSQEGANLNQPQHF.